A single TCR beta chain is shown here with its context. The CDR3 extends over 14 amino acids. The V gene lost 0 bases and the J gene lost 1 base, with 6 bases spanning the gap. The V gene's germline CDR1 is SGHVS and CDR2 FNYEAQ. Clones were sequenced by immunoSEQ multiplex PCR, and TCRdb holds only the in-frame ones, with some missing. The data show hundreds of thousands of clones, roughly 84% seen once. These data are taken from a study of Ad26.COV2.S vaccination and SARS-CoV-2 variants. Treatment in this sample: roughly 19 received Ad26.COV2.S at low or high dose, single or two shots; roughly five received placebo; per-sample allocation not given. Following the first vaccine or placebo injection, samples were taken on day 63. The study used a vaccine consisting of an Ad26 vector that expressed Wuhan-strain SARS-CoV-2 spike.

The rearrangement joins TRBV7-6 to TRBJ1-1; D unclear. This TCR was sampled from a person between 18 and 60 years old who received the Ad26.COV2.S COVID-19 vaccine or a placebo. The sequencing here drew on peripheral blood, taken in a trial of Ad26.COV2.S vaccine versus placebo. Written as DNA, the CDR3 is TGTGCCAGCAGCTTAGCGACGGAGAACACTGAAGCTTTCTTT. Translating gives CASSLATENTEAFF.